This TCR beta chain emerged from a study of tissue T cells after allogeneic stem cell transplantation. Some clones are missing from TCRdb's copy, which holds only in-frame ones; the method was immunoSEQ multiplex PCR. Of 28,000 or so clones detected, less than 95% appear once; the ten largest clones hold 2% to 2.5%. Germline CDR1 is SGHRS and CDR2 is YFSETQ. CDR3 length equals 15 residues. Between the trimmed V and J ends, which lost 2 bases and 8 bases, there was a span of 16 bases. The chain is built from TRBV5-1 and TRBJ2-2; unclear D gene. This specimen was blood, taken before transplantation. This TCR was recovered from a male donor older than 55 who later had graft-versus-host disease after an allogeneic stem cell transplant. CDR3 region: CASSFRRPTDGELFF. CDR3 DNA: TGCGCCAGCAGCTTTAGGCGACCCACCGATGGGGAGCTGTTTTTT.